These 27 T cell receptor beta chains were all obtained from the same sample, sequenced in a study of cytomegalovirus exposure and HLA in healthy donors. PCR primers comprised 60 Vbeta and 13 Jbeta primers. Sequenced by immunoSEQ multiplex PCR; TCRdb stores in-frame clones only, minus some. The sample contains roughly 170,000 clones, about four fifths of which appear only once. Material: PBMCs. The receptor source for this set is a male donor in good health and CMV-seronegative.

J is TRBJ2-7 and V is TRBV19; TRBD2 aligns across 9 bases. The CDR3 is 15 residues long. Germline values: CDR1 LNHDA, CDR2 SQIVND (reference sequence). V was pared by 7 bases and J by 3 bases, with 10 bases of the junction left unmatched. This CDR3 reads CASTVRREGSYEQYF. CDR3 DNA sequence: TGTGCCAGTACCGTGAGGCGGGAGGGCAGCTACGAGCAGTACTTC. The full variable domain, with the rest looked up from reference TRBV19 and TRBJ2-7, is DGGITQSPKYLFRKEGQNVTLSCEQNLNHDAMYWYRQDPGQGLRLIYYSQIVNDFQKGDIAEGYSVSREKKESFPLTVTSAQKNPTAFYLCASTVRREGSYEQYFGPGTRLTVT.

The chain employs TRBV6-1 and TRBJ2-3; 9 positions agree with TRBD1. This CDR3 region has 17 residues. With 4 bases clipped from V and 3 bases from J, the junction kept 11 bases outside the gene matches. Germline V gives CDR1 MNHNS, CDR2 SASEGT. For the CDR3, the DNA is TGTGCCAGCAGTGCTAGAGGCCGCGGGACAGGGACAGATACGCAGTATTTT. Protein: CASSARGRGTGTDTQYF.

CDR3 sequence reads: CASSQNSGGVDNEQFF. CDR3 nucleotides: TGCGCCAGCAGCCAAAATAGCGGGGGGGTCGACAATGAGCAGTTCTTC. This chain joins TRBV5-1 and TRBJ2-1; TRBD2 aligns across 11 bases. Per germline, CDR1 SGHRS and CDR2 YFSETQ. This CDR3 is 16 amino acids long. V gave up 4 bases and J gave up 5 bases; unmatched junction bases: 8.

The V and J genes are TRBV15 and TRBJ1-3; 7 bases line up with TRBD1. Germline assignment: CDR1 LNHNV and CDR2 YYDKDF (reference sequence). This CDR3 comprises 15 residues. V lost 3 bases, J lost 0 bases, and 2 bases stayed unmatched. The CDR3 loop reads CATSRGDSSGNTIYF. The CDR3 region has the DNA TGTGCCACCAGCAGGGGGGACAGCTCTGGAAACACCATATATTTT.

The rearrangement links TRBV10-2 to TRBJ2-3, with 11 bases that match TRBD2. CDR1 and CDR2 (germline): WSHSY, SAAADI. The junction had 8 bases not matched to a gene; V was cut back by 5 bases and J by 1 base. The CDR3 totals 17 residues. Here the CDR3 DNA reads TGCGCCAGCAGTTACCCAATGACTAGCGGGGGCACAGATACGCAGTATTTT. It codes for CASSYPMTSGGTDTQYF.

Here the CDR3 DNA reads TGTGCCAGCAGCCGGACCGGGACTAGCGGCTACGAGCAGTACTTC. Translation gives CASSRTGTSGYEQYF. This chain uses TRBV4-2 with TRBJ2-7; 11 bases agree with TRBD2. The CDR3 loop spans 15 amino acids. CDR1 and CDR2 from the germline V gene are LGHNA and YNFKEQ. V lost 4 bases to trimming and J lost 3 bases; unmatched junction nucleotides: 5.

The rearrangement joins TRBV15 to TRBJ1-5, with D possibly being TRBD1 (6 bases). The CDR3 extends over 15 amino acids. Looked up from germline, CDR1 is LNHNV and CDR2 is YYDKDF (reference sequence). With 3 bases removed from V and 7 bases from J, the gap between germline ends came to 16 bases. CDR3 nucleotide sequence: TGTGCCACCAGCAGGCCAGGGACAAGCGAGCAGCCCCAGCATTTT. This sequence encodes CATSRPGTSEQPQHF.

The rearrangement uses TRBV7-2 and TRBJ1-2; possibly TRBD1 for D (5 bases). The CDR3 loop spans 15 amino acids. Germline CDR1 is SGHTA and CDR2 is FQGNSA. V was pared by 0 bases and J by 3 bases, with 11 bases between. This CDR3 reads CASSLAQGIDYGYTF. CDR3 DNA sequence: TGTGCCAGCAGCTTAGCCCAGGGTATAGACTATGGCTACACCTTC.

This chain joins TRBV5-1 and TRBJ1-4; 10 nucleotides agree with TRBD1. With 3 bases clipped from V and 6 bases from J, the junction kept 5 bases outside the gene matches. Per the germline V gene, CDR1 is SGHRS and CDR2 is YFSETQ. The CDR3 covers 15 residues. The CDR3 DNA follows: TGCGCCAGCAGCTCTGGACAGGGGGGTTATGAAAAACTGTTTTTT. It is translated as CASSSGQGGYEKLFF.

V and J are TRBV19 and TRBJ2-1; TRBD2 matches at 8 bases. With 10 bases clipped from V and 2 bases from J, the junction kept 7 bases outside the gene matches. The CDR3 is 14 amino acids. CDR1 is LNHDA, CDR2 SQIVND, per germline (reference sequence). The CDR3 loop reads CATSLAVAYNEQFF. The CDR3 DNA is TGTGCCACCTCACTAGCGGTCGCCTACAATGAGCAGTTCTTC.

V gene TRBV5-1 combines with J gene TRBJ1-3, with a weak D call TRBD1 (6 bases). This CDR3 is 13 amino acids long. V lost 1 base and J lost 8, with 10 bases in between. Germline CDR1 is SGHRS and CDR2 is YFSETQ. The CDR3 spells CASSLQGTDTIYF. The CDR3 region has the DNA TGCGCCAGCAGCTTGCAGGGGACGGACACCATATATTTT.

This clone appeared a few times. The rearrangement joins TRBV13 to TRBJ2-1; a weak D match, TRBD1 (5 bases). The CDR3 sequence is 16 residues long. V lost 6 bases and J lost 0, with 15 bases in between. Germline V gene lookup returns CDR1 PRHDT and CDR2 FYEKMQ (reference sequence). The CDR3 nucleotides read TGTGCCAGCAGTCTCAGGGCCTCCAGCTCCTACAATGAGCAGTTCTTC. Translation gives CASSLRASSSYNEQFF. Drawing the rest from reference TRBV13 and TRBJ2-1, the complete variable domain is AAGVIQSPRHLIKEKRETATLKCYPIPRHDTVYWYQQGPGQDPQFLISFYEKMQSDKGSIPDRFSAQQFSDYHSELNMSSLELGDSALYFCASSLRASSSYNEQFFGPGTRLTVL.

Here the CDR3 reads CASNGGDSSSYEQYF. The CDR3 DNA reads TGTGCCAGCAACGGGGGGGACTCCAGCTCCTACGAGCAGTACTTC. The gene calls are TRBV9 and TRBJ2-7, with 8 positions matching TRBD2. The germline gives CDR1 SGDLS, CDR2 YYNGEE. CDR3 length equals 15 residues. V dropped 6 bases and J dropped 0; count of bases not matched to a gene: 8.

This chain connects TRBV7-3 to TRBJ1-2; TRBD1 might be the D (6 bases). The CDR3 has 13 amino acids. Germline V lookup: CDR1 SGHTA, CDR2 FQGTGA. V lost 5 bases and J 6 bases, leaving 13 bases between the germline ends. CDR3 sequence: CASSKQGGDGYTF. For the CDR3, the DNA is TGTGCCAGCAGCAAACAGGGAGGGGATGGCTACACCTTC.

The V gene is TRBV28, the J gene TRBJ2-3, with D perhaps TRBD1 (7 bases). The CDR3 has 14 residues. V was shortened by 4 bases and J by 6 bases, with 14 bases between the two germline ends. CDR1 is MDHEN and CDR2 is SYDVKM in the germline V gene. The CDR3 reads CASSSGGISDTQYF. The CDR3 nucleotides are TGTGCCAGCAGTTCAGGGGGGATATCGGATACGCAGTATTTT.

The genes are TRBV6-5 and TRBJ2-7; 8 nucleotides agree with TRBD1. Germline CDR1 and CDR2: MNHEY and SVGAGI. The CDR3 runs 14 residues. The J segment lost 2 bases and the V segment lost 5 bases, leaving 5 bases of the junction unmatched. This chain's CDR3 is CASSHLDRAYEQYF. CDR3 bases: TGTGCCAGCAGTCATCTGGACAGGGCCTACGAGCAGTACTTC.

The chain has TRBV9 and TRBJ1-2, with D perhaps matching TRBD1 (5 bases). The germline gives CDR1 SGDLS, CDR2 YYNGEE. V was clipped by 3 bases and J by 7 bases, with 10 bases between them. This CDR3 has 12 amino acids. CDR3 bases: TGTGCCAGCAGCGAACCAGGGTTTGGCTACACCTTC. Translated, it gives CASSEPGFGYTF.

The gene calls are TRBV27 and TRBJ1-1; 9 bases are a match to TRBD1. The CDR3 consists of 17 residues. V shed 3 bases and J 0 bases; nucleotides not matched to a gene: 8. Germline V gene sequence: CDR1 MNHEY, CDR2 SMNVEV (reference sequence). CDR3: CASSFFGTGWMNTEAFF. The CDR3 DNA is TGTGCCAGCAGTTTCTTCGGGACAGGGTGGATGAACACTGAAGCTTTCTTT.

The chain uses TRBV27 and TRBJ1-3; 8 bases fit TRBD1. This CDR3 is built from 14 residues. Germline trimming cut 3 bases from V and 4 bases from J; bases unmatched to any gene: 2. Germline CDR1 reads MNHEY; CDR2 reads SMNVEV (reference sequence). The CDR3 DNA reads as TGTGCCAGCAGTTTGGGGACAGGAGGAAACACCATATATTTT. This encodes CASSLGTGGNTIYF.

This clone has just one count. The chain recombines TRBV5-4 with TRBJ2-4, with a weak D call TRBD2 (6 bases). From germline, CDR1 is SGHNT and CDR2 YYREEE (reference sequence). Trimming took off 4 bases at V and 8 bases at J, with 16 bases between the two ends. The CDR3 has 14 residues. CDR3 sequence reads: CASSNLRGGDIQYF. DNA of the CDR3: TGTGCCAGCAGCAATCTGCGGGGAGGTGACATTCAGTACTTC.

The chain couples TRBV28 to TRBJ2-1; tentatively, D is TRBD2 (5 bases). The CDR3 length is 18 residues. Trimming took off 4 bases at V and 8 bases at J, with 27 bases between the two ends. Germline V gene lookup returns CDR1 MDHEN and CDR2 SYDVKM. CDR3 protein: CASSSRSPAGPSLYEQFF. CDR3 DNA sequence: TGTGCCAGCAGTTCCCGATCGCCGGCGGGCCCTTCTCTCTATGAGCAGTTCTTC.

This clone turned up a few times. J is TRBJ2-7 and V is TRBV28; the match to TRBD1 covers 7 bases. V trimming: 2 bases; J trimming: 5 bases; junction bases outside the gene matches: 9. Germline loops: CDR1 MDHEN, CDR2 SYDVKM. CDR3 length: 15 residues. The CDR3 region is CASSLQDRVNDEQYF. DNA of the CDR3: TGTGCCAGCAGTTTACAAGACAGGGTCAACGACGAGCAGTACTTC.

This sequence joins TRBV2 and TRBJ2-1; 9 positions match TRBD1. Germline-derived CDR1 and CDR2 are SNHLY and FYNNEI. J gave up 4 bases and V 4 bases, and 5 bases lay outside the gene matches. This CDR3 has 15 amino acids. The CDR3: CASSAGQGFYNEQFF. CDR3 nucleotide sequence: TGTGCCAGCAGTGCGGGACAGGGTTTTTACAATGAGCAGTTCTTC. The whole variable domain, filled in from reference TRBV2 and TRBJ2-1, reads EPEVTQTPSHQVTQMGQEVILRCVPISNHLYFYWYRQILGQKVEFLVSFYNNEISEKSEIFDDQFSVERPDGSNFTLKIRSTKLEDSAMYFCASSAGQGFYNEQFFGPGTRLTVL.

This sequence joins TRBV19 and TRBJ2-7; D may be TRBD2 (6 bases). Germline CDR1 is LNHDA and CDR2 is SQIVND (reference sequence). Deletions cut 9 bases from V and 2 bases from J, with 32 bases between. The length of the CDR3 is 19 residues. CDR3 region: CARLRGSGSTGELAYEQYF. CDR3 DNA: TGTGCCAGGCTACGGGGGAGCGGAAGTACGGGGGAGCTAGCCTACGAGCAGTACTTC.

This clone has only a few counts. The identical CDR3 is also encoded by other nucleotide sequences in the sample. The CDR3 reads CATSRGSGGADTQYF. CDR3 DNA: TGTGCCACCAGCAGAGGTAGCGGGGGGGCGGATACGCAGTATTTT. The V call is TRBV15, the J call TRBJ2-3; 11 nucleotides match TRBD2. Per germline, CDR1 LNHNV and CDR2 YYDKDF (reference sequence). V lost 1 base to trimming and J lost 6 bases; unmatched junction nucleotides: 3. This CDR3 region has 15 residues.

J is TRBJ2-5 and V is TRBV5-1, with a possible D match to TRBD1 (6 bases). Trimming shortened V by 0 bases and J by 5 bases, and 29 bases separated the two germline ends. Germline lookup yields CDR1 SGHRS and CDR2 YFSETQ. The CDR3 is made up of 20 amino acids. The CDR3 sequence is CASSLGLGPEQGYWLETQYF. DNA of the CDR3: TGCGCCAGCAGCTTGGGCCTCGGCCCAGAACAGGGATATTGGTTGGAGACCCAGTACTTC.

The chain links TRBV27 to TRBJ2-2, with 9 bases aligning to TRBD2. The CDR3 is 15 amino acids. V lost 2 bases to trimming and J lost 6 bases; unmatched junction nucleotides: 4. Per the germline V gene, CDR1 is MNHEY and CDR2 is SMNVEV (reference sequence). In DNA, the CDR3 is TGTGCCAGCAGTTTAGGGACTAGCCCCTCCGGGGAGCTGTTTTTT. The encoded protein is CASSLGTSPSGELFF.